This T cell receptor beta chain was sequenced for a study of shared clonotypes between healthy human individuals. Study-wide findings and caveats: The four-donor shared clonotypes exceeded non-shared clonotypes in generation probability, with non-shared ones scoring lower. Rarefaction showed sorted-subset sequencing was incomplete despite large depth.

In regard to this clone: Antigen: not known.

CD45RO-negative, CCR7-selected cells formed the naive CD8 fraction, which excluded terminally differentiated effector memory CD45RA+ cells. Germline V gene lookup returns CDR1 SGDLS and CDR2 YYNGEE. CDR3 length: 16 amino acids. Trimming removed 2 bases at V and 3 bases at J, with 12 bases between. Authors' processing steps: ImmunoSEQ supplied junction-only sequences lacking quality scores, so filtering was different. The method was immunoSEQ multiplex PCR; TCRdb's version includes in-frame clones alone and lacks a portion of them. D and trimming were read from the DNA, whereas the V and J calls and clone size are those reported in that table. The sample lists hundreds of thousands of clones, around 96% occurring once.

The V gene is TRBV9, the J gene TRBJ2-6, with a possible D match to TRBD1 (7 bases). The material sequenced was naive CD8+ T cells sorted from blood. The clonotype originates from a woman younger than 45 in good health. This CDR3 is CASSVNRGGGANVLTF. CDR3 bases: TGTGCCAGCAGCGTTAACAGGGGAGGTGGGGCCAACGTCCTGACTTTC.